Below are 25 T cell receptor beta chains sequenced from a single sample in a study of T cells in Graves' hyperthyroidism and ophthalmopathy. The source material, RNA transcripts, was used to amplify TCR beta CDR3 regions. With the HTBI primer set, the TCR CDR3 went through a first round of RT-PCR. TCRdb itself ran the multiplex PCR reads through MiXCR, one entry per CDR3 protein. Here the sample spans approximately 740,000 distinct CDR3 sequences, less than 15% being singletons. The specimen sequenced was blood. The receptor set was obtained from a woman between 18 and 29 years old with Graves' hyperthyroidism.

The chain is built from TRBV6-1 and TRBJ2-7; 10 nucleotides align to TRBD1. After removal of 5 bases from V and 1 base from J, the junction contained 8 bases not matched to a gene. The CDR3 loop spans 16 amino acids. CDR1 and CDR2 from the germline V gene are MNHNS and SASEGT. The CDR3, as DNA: TGTGCCAGCAGTCGCCCCGGGACAGGGGCTTCCTACGAGCAGTACTTC. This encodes CASSRPGTGASYEQYF.

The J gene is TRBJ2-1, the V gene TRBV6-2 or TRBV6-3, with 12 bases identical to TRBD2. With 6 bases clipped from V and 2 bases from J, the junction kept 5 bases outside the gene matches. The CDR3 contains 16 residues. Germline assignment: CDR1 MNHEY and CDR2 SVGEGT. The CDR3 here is CASSLAGGHPYNEQFF. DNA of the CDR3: TGTGCCAGCAGCCTAGCGGGAGGGCACCCCTACAATGAGCAGTTCTTC.

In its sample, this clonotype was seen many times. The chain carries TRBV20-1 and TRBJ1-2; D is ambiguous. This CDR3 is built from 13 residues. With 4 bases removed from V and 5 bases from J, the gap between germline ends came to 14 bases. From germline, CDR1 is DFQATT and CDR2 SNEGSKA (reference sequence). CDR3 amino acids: CSATAKRFYGYTF. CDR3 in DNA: TGCAGTGCTACTGCGAAGAGGTTTTATGGCTACACCTTC.

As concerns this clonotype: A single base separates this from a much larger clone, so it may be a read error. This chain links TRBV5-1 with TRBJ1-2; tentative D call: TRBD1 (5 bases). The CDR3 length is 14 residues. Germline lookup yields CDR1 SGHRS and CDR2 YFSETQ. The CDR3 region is CASSMLGRTTGYTF. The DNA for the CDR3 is TGTGCCAGCAGTATGCTAGGACGGACAACCGGCTACACCTTC.

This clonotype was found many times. The CDR3: CASSPEPLGRDQETQYF. In nucleotides, the CDR3 is TGTGCCAGCAGCCCCGAGCCCTTAGGGCGGGACCAAGAGACCCAGTACTTC. The rearrangement uses TRBV11-2 and TRBJ2-5; D may be TRBD2 (5 bases). The germline V gene encodes CDR1 SGHAT and CDR2 FQNNGV. V was pared by 5 bases and J by 0 bases, with 19 bases between. This CDR3 region has 17 residues.

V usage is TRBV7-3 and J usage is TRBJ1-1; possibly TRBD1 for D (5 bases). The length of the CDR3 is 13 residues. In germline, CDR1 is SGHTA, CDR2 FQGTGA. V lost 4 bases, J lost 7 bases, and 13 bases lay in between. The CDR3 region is CASSYNWGSEAFF. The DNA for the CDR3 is TGTGCCAGCAGCTACAACTGGGGGAGTGAAGCTTTCTTT. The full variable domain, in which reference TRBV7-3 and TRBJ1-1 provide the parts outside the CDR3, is GAGVSQTPSNKVTEKGKYVELRCDPISGHTALYWYRQSLGQGPEFLIYFQGTGAADDSGLPNDRFFAVRPEGSVSTLKIQRTERGDSAVYLCASSYNWGSEAFFGQGTRLTVV.

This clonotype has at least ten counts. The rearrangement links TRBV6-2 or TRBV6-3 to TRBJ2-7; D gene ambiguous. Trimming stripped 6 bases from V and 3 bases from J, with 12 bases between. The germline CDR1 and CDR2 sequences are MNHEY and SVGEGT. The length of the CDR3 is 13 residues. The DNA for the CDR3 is TGTGCCAGCAGGCTTCTCGCTCTCTACGAGCAGTACTTC. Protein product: CASRLLALYEQYF.

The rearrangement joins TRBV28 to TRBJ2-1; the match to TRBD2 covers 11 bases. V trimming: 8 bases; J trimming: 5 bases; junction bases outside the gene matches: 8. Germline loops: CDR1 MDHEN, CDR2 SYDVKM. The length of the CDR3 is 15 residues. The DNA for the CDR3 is TGTGCCAGCTGTAAACCGGGACTAGCGGACAATGAGCAGTTCTTC. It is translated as CASCKPGLADNEQFF.

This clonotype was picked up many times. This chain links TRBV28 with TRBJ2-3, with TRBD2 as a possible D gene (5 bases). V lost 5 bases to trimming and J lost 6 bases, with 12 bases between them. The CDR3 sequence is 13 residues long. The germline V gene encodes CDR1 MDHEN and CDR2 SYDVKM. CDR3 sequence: CASSLATRDTQYF. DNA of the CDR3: TGTGCCAGCAGTCTAGCAACTCGGGATACGCAGTATTTT.

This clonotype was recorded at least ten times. CDR3 sequence reads: CASSRWRGGDNQPQHF. The CDR3 DNA sequence: TGTGCCAGCAGCCGTTGGAGAGGGGGCGACAATCAGCCCCAGCATTTT. The gene calls are TRBV5-8 and TRBJ1-5; 7 nucleotides match TRBD1. CDR1 SGHTS and CDR2 YDEGEE come from the germline V gene. The CDR3 totals 16 residues. After removal of 4 bases from V and 3 bases from J, the junction contained 10 bases not matched to a gene.

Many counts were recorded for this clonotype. The CDR3 protein is CASRRGGYYGYTF. The CDR3 coding sequence is TGTGCCAGCCGGAGGGGGGGTTACTATGGCTACACCTTC. The chain has TRBV28 and TRBJ1-2, with D maybe TRBD1 (6 bases). The ends were cut back, 8 bases at V and 3 bases at J, with 13 bases in the middle. In germline, CDR1 is MDHEN, CDR2 SYDVKM. The CDR3 contains 13 residues.

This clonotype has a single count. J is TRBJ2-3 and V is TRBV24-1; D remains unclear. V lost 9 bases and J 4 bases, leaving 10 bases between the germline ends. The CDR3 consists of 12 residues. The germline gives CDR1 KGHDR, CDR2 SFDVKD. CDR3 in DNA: TGTGCCACCGGGTTAGCCCCAGATACGCAGTATTTT. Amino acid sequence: CATGLAPDTQYF.

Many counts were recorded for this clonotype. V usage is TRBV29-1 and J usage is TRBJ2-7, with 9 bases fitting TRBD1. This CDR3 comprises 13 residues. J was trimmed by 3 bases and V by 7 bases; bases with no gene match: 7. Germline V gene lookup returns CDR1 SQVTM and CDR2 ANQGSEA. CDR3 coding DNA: TGCAGCGGAGGACAGGGGCGCAGCTACGAGCAGTACTTC. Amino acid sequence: CSGGQGRSYEQYF.

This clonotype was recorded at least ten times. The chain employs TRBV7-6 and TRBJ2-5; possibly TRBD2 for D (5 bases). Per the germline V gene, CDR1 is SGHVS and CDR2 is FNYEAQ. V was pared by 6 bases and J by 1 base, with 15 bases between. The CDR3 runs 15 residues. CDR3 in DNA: TGTGCCAGCAGACCGCGGGCAGGTCCCCAAGAGACCCAGTACTTC. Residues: CASRPRAGPQETQYF.

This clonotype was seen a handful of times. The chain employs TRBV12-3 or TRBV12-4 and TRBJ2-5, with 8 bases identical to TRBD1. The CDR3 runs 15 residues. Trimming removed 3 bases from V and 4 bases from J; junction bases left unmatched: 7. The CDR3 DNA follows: TGTGCCAGCAGTTTTTATGCAGGGGGCGTAGAGACCCAGTACTTC. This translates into CASSFYAGGVETQYF.

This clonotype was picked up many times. The CDR3 spells CASSFLGQPQHF. As DNA, the CDR3 is TGTGCCAGCAGTTTTCTAGGTCAGCCCCAGCATTTT. The genes are TRBV13 and TRBJ1-5, with D hard to call. In germline, CDR1 is PRHDT, CDR2 FYEKMQ (reference sequence). This CDR3 is built from 12 residues. The V end was cut by 6 bases, the J end by 6 bases, with 9 bases between.

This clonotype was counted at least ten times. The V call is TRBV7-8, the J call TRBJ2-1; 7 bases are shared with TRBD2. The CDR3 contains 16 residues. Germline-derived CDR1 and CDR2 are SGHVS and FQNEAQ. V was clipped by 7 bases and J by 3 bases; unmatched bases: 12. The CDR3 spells CASTLGGSVGYNEQFF. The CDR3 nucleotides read TGTGCCAGCACCCTTGGCGGGAGTGTTGGCTACAATGAGCAGTTCTTC.

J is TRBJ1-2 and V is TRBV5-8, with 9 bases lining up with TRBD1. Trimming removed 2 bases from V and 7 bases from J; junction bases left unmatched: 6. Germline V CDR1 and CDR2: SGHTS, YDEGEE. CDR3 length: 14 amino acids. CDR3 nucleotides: TGTGCCAGCAGCTTTCGGGACAGGGAAAGTGGCTACACCTTC. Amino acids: CASSFRDRESGYTF.

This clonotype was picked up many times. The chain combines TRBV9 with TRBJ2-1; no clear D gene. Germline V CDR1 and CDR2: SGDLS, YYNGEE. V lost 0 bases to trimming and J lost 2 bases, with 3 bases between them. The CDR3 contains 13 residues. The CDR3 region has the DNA TGTGCCAGCAGCGTAGGGGCCTACAATGAGCAGTTCTTC. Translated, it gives CASSVGAYNEQFF.

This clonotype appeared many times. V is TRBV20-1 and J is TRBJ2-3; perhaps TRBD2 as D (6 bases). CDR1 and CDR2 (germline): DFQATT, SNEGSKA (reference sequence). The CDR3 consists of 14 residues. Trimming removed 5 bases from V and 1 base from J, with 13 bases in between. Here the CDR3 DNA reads TGCAGTGCTCCCAGTGCTAGCGGCACAGATACGCAGTATTTT. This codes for CSAPSASGTDTQYF.

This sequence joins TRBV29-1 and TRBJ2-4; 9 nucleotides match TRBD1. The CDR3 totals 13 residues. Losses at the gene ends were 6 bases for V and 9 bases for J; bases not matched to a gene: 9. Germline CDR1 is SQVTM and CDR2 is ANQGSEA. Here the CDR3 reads CSVGTGSSPIQYF. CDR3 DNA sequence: TGCAGCGTAGGGACAGGGTCTTCACCCATTCAGTACTTC.

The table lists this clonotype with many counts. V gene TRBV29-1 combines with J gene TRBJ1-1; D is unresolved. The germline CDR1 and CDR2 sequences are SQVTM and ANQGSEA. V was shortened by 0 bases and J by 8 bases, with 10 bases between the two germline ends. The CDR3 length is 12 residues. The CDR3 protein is CSVEDLGWEAFF. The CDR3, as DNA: TGCAGCGTTGAAGATCTGGGCTGGGAAGCTTTCTTT.

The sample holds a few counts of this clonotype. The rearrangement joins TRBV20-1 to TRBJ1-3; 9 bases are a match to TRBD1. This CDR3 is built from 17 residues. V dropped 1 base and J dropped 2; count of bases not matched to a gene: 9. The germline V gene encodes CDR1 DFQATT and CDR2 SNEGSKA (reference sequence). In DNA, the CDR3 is TGCAGTGCTAGAGTGCGGGGACAGGGATGGGCTGGAAACACCATATATTTT. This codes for CSARVRGQGWAGNTIYF.

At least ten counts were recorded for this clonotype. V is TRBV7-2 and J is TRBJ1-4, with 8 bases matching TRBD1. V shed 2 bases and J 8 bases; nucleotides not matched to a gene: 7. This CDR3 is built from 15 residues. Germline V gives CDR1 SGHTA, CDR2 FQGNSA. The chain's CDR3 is CASSLRGRDREKLFF. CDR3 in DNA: TGTGCCAGCAGCTTAAGAGGGCGGGACAGGGAAAAACTGTTTTTT.

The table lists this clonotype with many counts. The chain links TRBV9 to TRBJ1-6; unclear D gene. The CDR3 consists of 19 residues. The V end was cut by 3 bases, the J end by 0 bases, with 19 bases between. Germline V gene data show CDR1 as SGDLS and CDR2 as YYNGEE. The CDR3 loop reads CASSAQSTSGVSYNSPLHF. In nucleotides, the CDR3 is TGTGCCAGCAGCGCCCAATCTACTAGTGGGGTCTCCTATAATTCACCCCTCCACTTT. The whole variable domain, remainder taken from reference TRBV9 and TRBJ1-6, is DSGVTQTPKHLITATGQRVTLRCSPRSGDLSVYWYQQSLDQGLQFLIQYYNGEERAKGNILERFSAQQFPDLHSELNLSSLELGDSALYFCASSAQSTSGVSYNSPLHFGNGTRLTVT.